These 29 T cell receptor beta chains were sequenced from one sample in a study of technical replicates of blood from a few donors. TCRdb keeps only in-frame clones here, not all; method: immunoSEQ multiplex PCR. Of around 9,000 clones in the sample, 75% to 95% were seen once. Sequencing input: PBMCs. These TCRs come from a human donor in good health.

This clone was picked up one time. This sequence joins TRBV5-1 and TRBJ1-3; D might be TRBD1 (6 bases). This CDR3 is built from 14 residues. Germline values: CDR1 SGHRS, CDR2 YFSETQ. V shed 5 bases and J shed 1 base, with 10 bases lying between them. In DNA, the CDR3 is TGCGCCAGCAGAGAACAGGGTTCTGGAAACACCATATATTTT. Protein sequence: CASREQGSGNTIYF. The full variable domain, completed using reference TRBV5-1 and TRBJ1-3, is KAGVTQTPRYLIKTRGQQVTLSCSPISGHRSVSWYQQTPGQGLQFLFEYFSETQRNKGNFPGRFSGRQFSNSRSEMNVSTLELGDSALYLCASREQGSGNTIYFGEGSWLTVV.

This clone was seen once. V gene TRBV6-5 combines with J gene TRBJ2-7; 9 nucleotides match TRBD2. CDR1 is MNHEY, CDR2 SVGAGI, per germline. This CDR3 comprises 15 residues. The J segment lost 2 bases and the V segment lost 5 bases, leaving 7 bases of the junction unmatched. The chain's CDR3 is CASSRLASGTYEQYF. The CDR3 DNA reads as TGTGCCAGCAGTCGGTTGGCTAGCGGGACCTACGAGCAGTACTTC.

V usage is TRBV27 and J usage is TRBJ1-3; D is perhaps TRBD1 (6 bases). The V end was cut by 6 bases, the J end by 5 bases, with 17 bases between. This CDR3 contains 15 residues. Germline-derived CDR1 and CDR2 are MNHEY and SMNVEV (reference sequence). This CDR3 is CASSPRGPTRNTIYF. DNA for the CDR3: TGTGCCAGCAGCCCCAGGGGCCCGACAAGAAACACCATATATTTT.

V usage is TRBV5-4 and J usage is TRBJ2-3; weak D call: TRBD1 (6 bases). This CDR3 is 16 amino acids long. Trimming stripped 3 bases from V and 4 bases from J, with 18 bases between. The germline gives CDR1 SGHNT, CDR2 YYREEE (reference sequence). CDR3 region: CASSYTGLVTSDTQYF. The CDR3 region has the DNA TGTGCCAGCAGCTATACAGGGTTAGTCACGTCAGATACGCAGTATTTT.

This chain joins TRBV5-6 and TRBJ1-1; TRBD1 agrees at 12 bases. This CDR3 has 17 amino acids. Looked up from germline, CDR1 is SGHDT and CDR2 is YYEEEE. The V gene end was trimmed by 0 bases and the J gene end by 1 base; junction bases not matched to a gene: 4. The CDR3, as DNA: TGTGCCAGCAGCTTGGCGGGACAGGGGGCCTGGAACACTGAAGCTTTCTTT. It encodes CASSLAGQGAWNTEAFF.

CDR3 coding DNA: TGTGCCAGCATTAAACTAGCCTACACCGGGGAGCTGTTTTTT. This codes for CASIKLAYTGELFF. The rearrangement links TRBV2 to TRBJ2-2, with D perhaps matching TRBD2 (6 bases). There are 14 residues in the CDR3. V was clipped by 7 bases and J by 3 bases, with 12 bases between them. CDR1 is SNHLY and CDR2 is FYNNEI in the germline V gene. The full variable domain, with the rest looked up from reference TRBV2 and TRBJ2-2, is EPEVTQTPSHQVTQMGQEVILRCVPISNHLYFYWYRQILGQKVEFLVSFYNNEISEKSEIFDDQFSVERPDGSNFTLKIRSTKLEDSAMYFCASIKLAYTGELFFGEGSRLTVL.

This clone was detected only once. The J gene is TRBJ2-2, the V gene TRBV15; D is possibly TRBD2 (5 bases). The CDR3 is 15 residues long. Germline V gene data show CDR1 as LNHNV and CDR2 as YYDKDF (reference sequence). The ends were cut back, 0 bases at V and 6 bases at J, with 11 bases in the middle. In DNA, the CDR3 is TGTGCCACCAGCAGAGATAGGGAGTTCGCCGGGGAGCTGTTTTTT. Translated, it gives CATSRDREFAGELFF.

V is TRBV10-3 and J is TRBJ1-1; 8 bases are shared with TRBD1. Germline lookup yields CDR1 ENHRY and CDR2 SYGVKD. V trimming: 3 bases; J trimming: 7 bases; junction bases outside the gene matches: 10. The CDR3 sequence is 15 residues long. The CDR3 sequence is CAISDVDRGGSEAFF. As DNA, the CDR3 is TGTGCCATCAGTGATGTCGACAGGGGCGGCAGTGAAGCTTTCTTT.

With regard to this clone: Germline and junction disagree at one end, which may indicate a read error. This chain's CDR3 is CARRQDNTGELFF. In DNA, the CDR3 is TGTGCCAGGAGACAGGATAACACCGGGGAGCTGTTTTTT. The genes are TRBV30 and TRBJ2-2; TRBD1 is a possible D gene (6 bases). This CDR3 spans 13 amino acids. The germline CDR1 and CDR2 sequences are GTSNPN and SVGIG (reference sequence).

The chain combines TRBV5-1 with TRBJ1-3; the D is unclear. V was shortened by 0 bases and J by 4 bases, with 11 bases between the two germline ends. The germline gives CDR1 SGHRS, CDR2 YFSETQ. There are 15 residues in the CDR3. The CDR3 spells CASSLVAGFGNTIYF. CDR3 sequence (DNA): TGCGCCAGCAGCTTGGTGGCGGGTTTCGGAAACACCATATATTTT.

A single count supports this clone. The chain has TRBV28 and TRBJ1-1, with D unclear. CDR1 and CDR2 from the germline V gene are MDHEN and SYDVKM. Trimming removed 2 bases at V and 11 bases at J, with 18 bases between. CDR3 length: 14 residues. CDR3 loop: CASSLASLVPGAFF. The CDR3 DNA follows: TGTGCCAGCAGTTTAGCGTCTTTGGTCCCGGGGGCTTTCTTT.

The chain is built from TRBV9 and TRBJ1-2, with 9 bases lining up with TRBD1. V dropped 3 bases and J dropped 4; count of bases not matched to a gene: 4. The germline V gene has CDR1 SGDLS and CDR2 YYNGEE. The CDR3 runs 14 residues. The CDR3, as DNA: TGTGCCAGCAGCGACAGGGGGCCGGGCTATGGCTACACCTTC. Encoded protein: CASSDRGPGYGYTF.

The genes are TRBV7-2 and TRBJ2-4, with TRBD1 identical over 7 bases. Per the germline V gene, CDR1 is SGHTA and CDR2 is FQGNSA. The CDR3 length is 14 residues. After removal of 2 bases from V and 9 bases from J, the junction contained 7 bases not matched to a gene. CDR3 loop: CASSLFSGGSIQYF. CDR3 DNA sequence: TGTGCCAGCAGCTTATTTTCAGGGGGAAGCATTCAGTACTTC. Looking up the rest from reference TRBV7-2 and TRBJ2-4 gives the full variable domain: GAGVSQSPSNKVTEKGKDVELRCDPISGHTALYWYRQSLGQGLEFLIYFQGNSAPDKSGLPSDRFSAERTGGSVSTLTIQRTQQEDSAVYLCASSLFSGGSIQYFGAGTRLSVL.

V usage is TRBV30 and J usage is TRBJ1-1, with TRBD1 as a possible D gene (6 bases). The CDR3 loop spans 13 amino acids. Germline V gene sequence: CDR1 GTSNPN, CDR2 SVGIG (reference sequence). V lost 5 bases, J lost 4 bases, and 14 bases lay in between. The CDR3 sequence: CAWGRQASTEAFF. CDR3 nucleotide sequence: TGTGCCTGGGGGCGACAGGCGAGCACTGAAGCTTTCTTT.

The rearrangement joins TRBV10-3 to TRBJ2-1, with TRBD2 matching 7 bases. The CDR3 is 16 residues long. V was pared by 0 bases and J by 8 bases, with 10 bases of the junction left unmatched. Germline values: CDR1 ENHRY, CDR2 SYGVKD. This CDR3 is CAISESQGGSSHEQFF. CDR3 DNA sequence: TGTGCCATCAGTGAGTCCCAGGGCGGGAGTTCCCATGAGCAGTTCTTC.

The CDR3 reads CATSRGRLQVSDEQYF. DNA of the CDR3: TGTGCCACCAGCAGAGGCCGGTTACAGGTTAGTGACGAGCAGTACTTC. The V gene is TRBV15, the J gene TRBJ2-7, with D possibly TRBD1 on 5 matching bases. The CDR3 is made up of 16 amino acids. The germline V gene has CDR1 LNHNV and CDR2 YYDKDF (reference sequence). V was clipped by 1 base and J by 5 bases, with 18 bases between them.

The CDR3 region has the DNA TGTGCCAGCAGTTTATGGGCAGGGAAGGGTCAGCCCCAGCATTTT. Encoded protein: CASSLWAGKGQPQHF. The chain carries TRBV27 and TRBJ1-5, with D possibly matching TRBD1 (5 bases). CDR1 is MNHEY, CDR2 SMNVEV, per germline (reference sequence). This CDR3 is 15 amino acids long. V was pared by 1 base and J by 6 bases, with 13 bases between.

The V gene is TRBV4-2, the J gene TRBJ1-2, with TRBD1 as a possible D gene (6 bases). Germline loops: CDR1 LGHNA, CDR2 YNFKEQ. CDR3 length equals 13 residues. V lost 0 bases to trimming and J lost 4 bases, with 6 bases between them. The CDR3 loop is CASSQEQGYGYTF. CDR3 coding DNA: TGTGCCAGCAGCCAAGAACAGGGCTATGGCTACACCTTC.

V usage is TRBV6-5 and J usage is TRBJ2-1; 10 positions match TRBD2. The V segment lost 7 bases and the J segment 10 bases; nucleotides outside the gene matches: 7. CDR1 and CDR2 (germline): MNHEY, SVGAGI. The CDR3 spans 13 residues. CDR3: CASTKLAGREQFF. The CDR3 DNA reads as TGTGCCAGCACAAAACTAGCGGGAAGAGAGCAGTTCTTC.

The chain is built from TRBV5-1 and TRBJ1-1, with 7 bases matching TRBD1. This CDR3 spans 15 amino acids. CDR1 and CDR2 (germline): SGHRS, YFSETQ. V shed 0 bases and J 4 bases; nucleotides not matched to a gene: 6. CDR3 loop: CASSLEGPGGTEAFF. As DNA, the CDR3 is TGCGCCAGCAGCTTGGAGGGGCCAGGGGGCACTGAAGCTTTCTTT.

The J gene is TRBJ1-1, the V gene TRBV30; possible D gene TRBD1, 6 bases. The germline gives CDR1 GTSNPN, CDR2 SVGIG (reference sequence). V shed 4 bases and J shed 5 bases, with 17 bases lying between them. The CDR3 extends over 14 amino acids. For the CDR3, the DNA is TGTGCCTGGAAGAGAAACAGGGTTGGTACTGAAGCTTTCTTT. Translation gives CAWKRNRVGTEAFF.

This chain links TRBV5-1 with TRBJ2-3; D perhaps matches TRBD2 (6 bases). Germline CDR1 and CDR2: SGHRS and YFSETQ. Deletions cut 7 bases from V and 0 bases from J, with 15 bases between. The CDR3 consists of 15 residues. The CDR3 here is CASGQAGGSTDTQYF. The CDR3 nucleotides are TGCGCCAGCGGCCAGGCCGGAGGGAGCACAGATACGCAGTATTTT.

The chain uses TRBV29-1 and TRBJ2-5, with TRBD2 as a possible D gene (7 bases). Germline CDR1 is SQVTM and CDR2 is ANQGSEA. With 4 bases removed from V and 4 bases from J, the gap between germline ends came to 16 bases. The CDR3 runs to 14 residues. DNA for the CDR3: TGCAGCGTTGGGTGGGGAGGGGGGCGAGAGACCCAGTACTTC. Residues: CSVGWGGGRETQYF. The full variable domain, in which reference TRBV29-1 and TRBJ2-5 provide the parts outside the CDR3, is SAVISQKPSRDICQRGTSLTIQCQVDSQVTMMFWYRQQPGQSLTLIATANQGSEATYESGFVIDKFPISRPNLTFSTLTVSNMSPEDSSIYLCSVGWGGGRETQYFGPGTRLLVL.

The CDR3 sequence: CASRSGRAVAGELFF. DNA for the CDR3: TGTGCCAGCAGAAGCGGGAGGGCCGTTGCCGGGGAGCTGTTTTTT. The chain uses TRBV2 and TRBJ2-2, with 10 bases lining up with TRBD2. Germline loops: CDR1 SNHLY, CDR2 FYNNEI. Trimming at V came to 6 bases and at J to 6 bases, leaving 7 bases not matched to a gene. The CDR3 runs 15 residues.

This chain joins TRBV6-6 and TRBJ2-1; D is unclear. Germline V gene data show CDR1 as MNHNY and CDR2 as SVGAGI (reference sequence). Trimming pared 4 bases from V and 0 bases from J, leaving 10 bases between. The CDR3 totals 15 residues. The CDR3 bases are TGTGCCAGCAGTTCAGATGGCAGCTCCTACAATGAGCAGTTCTTC. It is translated as CASSSDGSSYNEQFF.

This chain connects TRBV7-9 to TRBJ2-3; D gene unclear. CDR3 size: 13 residues. V lost 4 bases and J lost 7, with 12 bases in between. In germline, CDR1 is SEHNR, CDR2 FQNEAQ (reference sequence). The CDR3 DNA is TGTGCCAGCAGCTCCCCCGATCGGTATACGCAGTATTTT. Its translation is CASSSPDRYTQYF.

V gene TRBV28 combines with J gene TRBJ1-4; possible D gene TRBD1, 6 bases. The germline gives CDR1 MDHEN, CDR2 SYDVKM. This CDR3 contains 17 residues. V dropped 6 bases and J dropped 0 bases, with 17 bases sitting between them. This CDR3 reads CASRGGGISATNEKLFF. The CDR3, as DNA: TGTGCCAGCAGGGGAGGGGGTATTTCTGCAACTAATGAAAAACTGTTTTTT.

This sequence joins TRBV11-2 and TRBJ2-1; D possibly corresponds to TRBD1 (5 bases). This CDR3 spans 12 amino acids. V was trimmed by 5 bases and J by 9 bases, leaving 11 bases between them. Germline assignment: CDR1 SGHAT and CDR2 FQNNGV. The CDR3 coding sequence is TGTGCCAGCAGCAAAGGGGTAGGTGAGCAGTTCTTC. Translation gives CASSKGVGEQFF.

The CDR3 spells CASSPWAGGSYEQYF. CDR3 nucleotides: TGTGCCAGCAGCCCGTGGGCGGGAGGGTCCTACGAGCAGTACTTC. The rearrangement links TRBV6-5 to TRBJ2-7, with 9 bases that match TRBD2. The CDR3 consists of 15 residues. Per the germline V gene, CDR1 is MNHEY and CDR2 is SVGAGI. V was pared by 6 bases and J by 1 base, with 7 bases of the junction left unmatched.